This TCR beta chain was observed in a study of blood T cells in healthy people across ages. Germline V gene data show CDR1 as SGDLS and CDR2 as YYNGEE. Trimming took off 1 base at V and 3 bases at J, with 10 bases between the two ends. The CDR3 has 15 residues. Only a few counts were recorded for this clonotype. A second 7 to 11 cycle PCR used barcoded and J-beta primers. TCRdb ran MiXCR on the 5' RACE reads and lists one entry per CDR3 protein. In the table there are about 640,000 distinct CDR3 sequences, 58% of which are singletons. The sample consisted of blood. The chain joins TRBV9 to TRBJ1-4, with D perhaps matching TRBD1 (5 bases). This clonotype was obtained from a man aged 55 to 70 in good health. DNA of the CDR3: TGTGCCAGCAGCGTACAGGGAGGGGCTAATGAAAAACTGTTTTTT. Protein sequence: CASSVQGGANEKLFF.